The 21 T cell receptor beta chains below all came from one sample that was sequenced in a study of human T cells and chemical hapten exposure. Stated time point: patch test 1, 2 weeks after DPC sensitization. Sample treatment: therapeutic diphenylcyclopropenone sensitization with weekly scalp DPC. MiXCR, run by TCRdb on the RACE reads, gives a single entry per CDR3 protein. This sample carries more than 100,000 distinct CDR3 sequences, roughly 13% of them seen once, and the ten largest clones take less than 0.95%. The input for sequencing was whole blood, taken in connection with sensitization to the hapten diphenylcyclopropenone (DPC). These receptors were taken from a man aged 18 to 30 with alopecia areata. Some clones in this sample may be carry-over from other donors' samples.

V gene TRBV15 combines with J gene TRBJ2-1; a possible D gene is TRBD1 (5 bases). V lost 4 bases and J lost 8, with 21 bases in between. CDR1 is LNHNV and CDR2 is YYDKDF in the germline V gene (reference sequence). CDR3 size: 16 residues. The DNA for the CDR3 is TGTGCCACCAGCATTCCCCAAGGCAGGGTTAAGGATGAGCAGTTCTTC. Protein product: CATSIPQGRVKDEQFF. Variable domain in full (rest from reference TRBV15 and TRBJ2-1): DAMVIQNPRYQVTQFGKPVTLSCSQTLNHNVMYWYQQKSSQAPKLLFHYYDKDFNNEADTPDNFQSRRPNTSFCFLDIRSPGLGDTAMYLCATSIPQGRVKDEQFFGPGTRLTVL.

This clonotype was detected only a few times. The CDR3 nucleotides read TGTGCCAGCAGCCCAGACAGATTAAATCAGCCCCAGCATTTT. Protein sequence: CASSPDRLNQPQHF. V is TRBV6-2 or TRBV6-3 and J is TRBJ1-5, with D possibly TRBD1 on 5 matching bases. V lost 6 bases, J lost 4 bases, and 13 bases lay in between. Per germline, CDR1 MNHEY and CDR2 SVGEGT. This CDR3 has 14 amino acids.

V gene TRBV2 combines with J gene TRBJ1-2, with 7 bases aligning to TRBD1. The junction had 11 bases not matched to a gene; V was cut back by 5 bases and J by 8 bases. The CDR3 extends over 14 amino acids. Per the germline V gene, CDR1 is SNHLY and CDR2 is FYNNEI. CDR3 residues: CASSPDRRRYGYTF. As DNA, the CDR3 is TGTGCCAGCAGTCCGGACAGGCGCCGCTACGGCTACACCTTC. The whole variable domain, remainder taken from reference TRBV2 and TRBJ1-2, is EPEVTQTPSHQVTQMGQEVILRCVPISNHLYFYWYRQILGQKVEFLVSFYNNEISEKSEIFDDQFSVERPDGSNFTLKIRSTKLEDSAMYFCASSPDRRRYGYTFGSGTRLTVV.

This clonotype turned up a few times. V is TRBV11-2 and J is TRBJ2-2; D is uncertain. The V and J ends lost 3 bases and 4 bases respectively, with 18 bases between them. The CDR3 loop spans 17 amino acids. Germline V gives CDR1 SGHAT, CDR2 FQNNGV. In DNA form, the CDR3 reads TGTGCCAGCAGCTTGGGCCTTATTCGGTCGGGCACCGGGGAGCTGTTTTTT. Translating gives CASSLGLIRSGTGELFF.

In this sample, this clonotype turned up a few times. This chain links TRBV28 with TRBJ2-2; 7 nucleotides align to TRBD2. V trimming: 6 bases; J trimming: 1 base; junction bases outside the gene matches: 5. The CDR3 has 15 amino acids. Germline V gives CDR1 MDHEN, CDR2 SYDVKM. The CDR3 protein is CASRPSSGNTGELFF. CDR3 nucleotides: TGTGCCAGCAGGCCGTCTAGCGGGAACACCGGGGAGCTGTTTTTT.

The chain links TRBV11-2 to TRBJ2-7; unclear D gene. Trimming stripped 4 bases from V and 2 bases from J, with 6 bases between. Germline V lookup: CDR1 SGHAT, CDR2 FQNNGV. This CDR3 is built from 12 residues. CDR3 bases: TGTGCCAGCAGCTACGTACCCTACGAGCAGTACGTC. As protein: CASSYVPYEQYV.

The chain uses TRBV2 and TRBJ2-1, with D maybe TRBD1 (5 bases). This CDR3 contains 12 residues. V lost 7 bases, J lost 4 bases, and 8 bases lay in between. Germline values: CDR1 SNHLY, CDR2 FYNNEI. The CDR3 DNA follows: TGTGCCAGCAACCCAGGGTACAATGAGCAGTTCTTC. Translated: CASNPGYNEQFF.

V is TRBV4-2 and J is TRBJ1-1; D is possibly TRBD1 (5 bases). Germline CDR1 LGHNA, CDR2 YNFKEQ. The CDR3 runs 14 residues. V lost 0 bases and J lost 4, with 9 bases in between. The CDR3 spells CASSQDPQGTEAFF. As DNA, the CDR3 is TGTGCCAGCAGCCAAGATCCCCAGGGCACTGAAGCTTTCTTT.

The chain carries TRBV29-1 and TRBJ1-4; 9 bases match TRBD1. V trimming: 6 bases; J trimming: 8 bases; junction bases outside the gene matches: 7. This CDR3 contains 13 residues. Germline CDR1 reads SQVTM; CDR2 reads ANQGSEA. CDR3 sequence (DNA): TGCAGCGTAGGACAGGGGCAGGAAGAAAAACTGTTTTTT. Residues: CSVGQGQEEKLFF. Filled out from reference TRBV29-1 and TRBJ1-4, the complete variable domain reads SAVISQKPSRDICQRGTSLTIQCQVDSQVTMMFWYRQQPGQSLTLIATANQGSEATYESGFVIDKFPISRPNLTFSTLTVSNMSPEDSSIYLCSVGQGQEEKLFFGSGTQLSVL.

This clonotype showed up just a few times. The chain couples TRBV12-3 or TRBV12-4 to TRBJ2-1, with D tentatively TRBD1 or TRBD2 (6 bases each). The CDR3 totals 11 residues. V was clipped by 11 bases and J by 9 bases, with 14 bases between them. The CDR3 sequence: CAAGGGTEQFF. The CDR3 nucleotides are TGTGCCGCAGGAGGGGGGACTGAGCAGTTCTTC.

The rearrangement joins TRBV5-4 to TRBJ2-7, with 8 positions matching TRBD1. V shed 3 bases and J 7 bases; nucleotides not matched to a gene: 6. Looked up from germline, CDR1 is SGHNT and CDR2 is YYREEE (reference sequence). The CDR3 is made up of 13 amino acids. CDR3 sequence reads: CASSSDRVGEQYF. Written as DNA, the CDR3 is TGTGCCAGCAGCTCGGACAGGGTAGGGGAGCAGTACTTC. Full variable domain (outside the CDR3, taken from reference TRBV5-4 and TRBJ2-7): ETGVTQSPTHLIKTRGQQVTLRCSSQSGHNTVSWYQQALGQGPQFIFQYYREEENGRGNFPPRFSGLQFPNYSSELNVNALELDDSALYLCASSSDRVGEQYFGPGTRLTVT.

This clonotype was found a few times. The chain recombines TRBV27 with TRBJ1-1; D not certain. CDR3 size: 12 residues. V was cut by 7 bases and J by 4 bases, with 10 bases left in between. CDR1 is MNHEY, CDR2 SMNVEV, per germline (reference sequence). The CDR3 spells CASISGATEAFF. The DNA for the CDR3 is TGTGCCAGCATCTCTGGAGCCACTGAAGCTTTCTTT.

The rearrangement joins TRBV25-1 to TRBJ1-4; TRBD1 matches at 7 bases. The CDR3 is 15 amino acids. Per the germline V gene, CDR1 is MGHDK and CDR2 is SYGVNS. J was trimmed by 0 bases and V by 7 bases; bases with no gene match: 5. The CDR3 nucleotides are TGTGCCAGCACCAGGGGGTTTTCAACTAATGAAAAACTGTTTTTT. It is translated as CASTRGFSTNEKLFF.

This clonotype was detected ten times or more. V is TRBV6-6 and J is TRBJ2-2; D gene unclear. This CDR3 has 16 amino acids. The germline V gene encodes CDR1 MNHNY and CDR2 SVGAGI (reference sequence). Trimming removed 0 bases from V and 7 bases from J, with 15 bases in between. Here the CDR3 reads CASSYSIFSANGELFF. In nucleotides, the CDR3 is TGTGCCAGCAGTTACTCGATTTTTTCCGCGAACGGGGAGCTGTTTTTT.

The DNA of the CDR3 is TGCAGCGTGCTGACAGAACTCAATCAGCCCCAGCATTTT. It encodes CSVLTELNQPQHF. The gene calls are TRBV29-1 and TRBJ1-5, with D maybe TRBD1 (5 bases). Per the germline V gene, CDR1 is SQVTM and CDR2 is ANQGSEA. The V end lost 6 bases, the J end lost 3 bases, and 12 bases lay between the germline ends. CDR3 length equals 13 residues.

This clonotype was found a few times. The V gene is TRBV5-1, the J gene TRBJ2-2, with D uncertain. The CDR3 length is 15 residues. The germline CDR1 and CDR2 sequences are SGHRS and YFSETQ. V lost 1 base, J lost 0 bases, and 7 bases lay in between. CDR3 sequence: CASSLKGSNTGELFF. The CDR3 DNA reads TGCGCCAGCAGCTTGAAGGGATCGAACACCGGGGAGCTGTTTTTT.

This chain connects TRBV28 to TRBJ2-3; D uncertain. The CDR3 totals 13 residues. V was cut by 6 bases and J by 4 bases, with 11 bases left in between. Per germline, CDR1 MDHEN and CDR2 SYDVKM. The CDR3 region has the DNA TGTGCCAGCAGGGTTTTGGAGCCAGATACGCAGTATTTT. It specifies CASRVLEPDTQYF.

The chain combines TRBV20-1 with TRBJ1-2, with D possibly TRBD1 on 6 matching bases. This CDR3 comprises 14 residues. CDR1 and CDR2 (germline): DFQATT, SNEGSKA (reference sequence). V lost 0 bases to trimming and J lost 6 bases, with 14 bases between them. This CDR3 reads CSARDWSGVHGYTF. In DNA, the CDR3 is TGCAGTGCTAGAGATTGGTCAGGGGTCCATGGCTACACCTTC.

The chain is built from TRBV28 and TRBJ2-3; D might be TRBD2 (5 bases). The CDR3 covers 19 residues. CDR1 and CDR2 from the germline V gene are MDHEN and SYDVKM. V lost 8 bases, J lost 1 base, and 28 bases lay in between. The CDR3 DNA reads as TGTGCCAGCGAACAGAGGCGCCGACTCCTAGCTCGACGCACAGATACGCAGTATTTT. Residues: CASEQRRRLLARRTDTQYF.

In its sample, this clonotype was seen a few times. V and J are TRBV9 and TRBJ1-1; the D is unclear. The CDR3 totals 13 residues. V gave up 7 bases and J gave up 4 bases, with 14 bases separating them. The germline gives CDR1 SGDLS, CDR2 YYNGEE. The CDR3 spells CASGKAGSTEAFF. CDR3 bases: TGTGCCAGCGGGAAAGCCGGGAGCACTGAAGCTTTCTTT.

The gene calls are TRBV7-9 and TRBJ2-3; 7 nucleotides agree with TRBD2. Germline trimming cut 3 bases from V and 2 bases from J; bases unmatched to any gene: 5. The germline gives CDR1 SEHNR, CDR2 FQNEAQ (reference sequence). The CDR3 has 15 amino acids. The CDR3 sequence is CASSFPAGYTDTQYF. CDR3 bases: TGTGCCAGCAGCTTCCCAGCGGGGTACACAGATACGCAGTATTTT.